Each of the 23 T cell receptor beta chains below was sequenced from the same sample in a study of cytomegalovirus exposure and HLA in healthy donors. Researchers ran the PCR with 60 Vbeta and 13 Jbeta primers. The table came from immunoSEQ multiplex PCR; TCRdb's copy has only in-frame clones and leaves some out. This sample's clone table lists about 210,000 clones. What was sequenced was PBMCs. Receptors were obtained from a woman aged 25 to 39 in good health and CMV-seropositive.

The chain combines TRBV12-2 with TRBJ2-7; whether TRBD1, the table's D call, matches the DNA was not checked. TRBV12-2 is a pseudogene. The CDR3 loop spans 20 amino acids. The CDR3: CASRFRKRGTGSYSSYEQYF. CDR3 sequence (DNA): TGTGCAAGTCGCTTTAGAAAGCGGGGGACAGGGTCATATTCTTCCTACGAGCAGTACTTC.

The V gene is TRBV6-1, the J gene TRBJ1-6, with D maybe TRBD1 (6 bases). V lost 2 bases to trimming and J lost 8 bases, with 19 bases between them. The germline V gene encodes CDR1 MNHNS and CDR2 SASEGT. The CDR3 covers 17 residues. CDR3 DNA sequence: TGTGCCAGCAGTGAATGGGGCGCAGGGGTAATCTATTCACCCCTCCACTTT. Its translation is CASSEWGAGVIYSPLHF.

The chain uses TRBV7-8 and TRBJ2-5, with a possible D match to TRBD2 (7 bases). This CDR3 region has 16 residues. V lost 5 bases, J lost 2 bases, and 18 bases lay in between. Germline V lookup: CDR1 SGHVS, CDR2 FQNEAQ. The CDR3 here is CASSGRGGAPQETQYF. The DNA for the CDR3 is TGTGCCAGCAGCGGTCGAGGGGGGGCCCCACAAGAGACCCAGTACTTC.

The chain carries TRBV5-4 and TRBJ1-4; 9 bases map to TRBD1. V shed 2 bases, J shed 7 bases, and the junction held 3 bases outside the gene matches. Looked up from germline, CDR1 is SGHNT and CDR2 is YYREEE (reference sequence). The CDR3 loop spans 14 amino acids. DNA for the CDR3: TGTGCCAGCAGCTTACAGGGGGCGATTGAAAAACTGTTTTTT. Its protein is CASSLQGAIEKLFF.

The rearrangement uses TRBV9 and TRBJ2-7; 7 positions match TRBD1. The germline V gene encodes CDR1 SGDLS and CDR2 YYNGEE. This CDR3 has 16 amino acids. Germline trimming cut 0 bases from V and 1 base from J; bases unmatched to any gene: 7. CDR3 amino acids: CASSVARTGASYEQYF. In DNA form, the CDR3 reads TGTGCCAGCAGCGTAGCAAGGACAGGCGCTTCCTACGAGCAGTACTTC.

This chain uses TRBV10-3 with TRBJ1-1, with 12 bases lining up with TRBD1. This CDR3 region has 15 residues. The V gene's germline CDR1 is ENHRY and CDR2 SYGVKD. The V and J ends lost 6 bases and 3 bases, in that order; junction bases with no gene match: 5. The CDR3 nucleotides are TGTGCCATCAGGACGGGACAGGGGGCCTACACTGAAGCTTTCTTT. The encoded protein is CAIRTGQGAYTEAFF.

The chain carries TRBV28 and TRBJ2-6; D gene uncertain. Germline CDR1 and CDR2: MDHEN and SYDVKM. The CDR3 has 14 amino acids. The ends were cut back, 3 bases at V and 4 bases at J, with 7 bases in the middle. CDR3 region: CASSFRPGANVLTF. The CDR3 DNA reads as TGTGCCAGCAGTTTTCGTCCCGGGGCCAACGTCCTGACTTTC.

The chain carries TRBV5-8 and TRBJ2-2; TRBD2 agrees at 10 bases. Looked up from germline, CDR1 is SGHTS and CDR2 is YDEGEE. This CDR3 spans 16 amino acids. V gave up 2 bases and J gave up 6 bases; unmatched junction bases: 7. The chain's CDR3 is CASSFLAGVLSGELFF. The CDR3 nucleotides read TGTGCCAGCAGCTTCCTAGCGGGGGTACTTTCCGGGGAGCTGTTTTTT.

V is TRBV18 and J is TRBJ1-1; a possible D gene is TRBD1 (6 bases). V lost 6 bases and J 1 base, leaving 24 bases between the germline ends. Looked up from germline, CDR1 is KGHSH and CDR2 is LQKENI. The CDR3 spans 18 residues. CDR3 in amino acids: CASSLALLGATANTEAFF. The CDR3 DNA follows: TGTGCCAGCTCTCTAGCACTTCTGGGGGCGACGGCGAACACTGAAGCTTTCTTT.

The chain has TRBV29-1 and TRBJ2-7; weak D call: TRBD1 (6 bases). V gave up 5 bases and J gave up 2 bases, with 13 bases separating them. Germline CDR1 and CDR2: SQVTM and ANQGSEA. This CDR3 comprises 13 residues. CDR3 coding DNA: TGCAGCGTTTCAGGGACACTCACCTACGAGCAGTACTTC. This codes for CSVSGTLTYEQYF.

CDR3 protein: CASSEQATSYNEQFF. CDR3 nucleotides: TGTGCCAGCAGTGAACAAGCGACCTCCTACAATGAGCAGTTCTTC. The rearrangement uses TRBV25-1 and TRBJ2-1; D unresolved. The germline V and J ends were trimmed by 2 bases and 0 bases, with 8 bases remaining between them. The CDR3 consists of 15 residues. From germline, CDR1 is MGHDK and CDR2 SYGVNS.

The chain joins TRBV10-1 to TRBJ2-1, with TRBD2 identical over 10 bases. Losses at the gene ends were 0 bases for V and 7 bases for J; bases not matched to a gene: 3. In germline, CDR1 is WNHNN, CDR2 SYGVQD (reference sequence). The CDR3 length is 15 residues. DNA of the CDR3: TGCGCCAGCAGTGAGTCTAGCGGGGGGTCAAATGAGCAGTTCTTC. Its protein is CASSESSGGSNEQFF.

The chain has TRBV20-1 and TRBJ2-5; a possible D gene is TRBD2 (5 bases). The CDR3 is 11 residues long. Between the trimmed V and J ends, which lost 6 bases and 5 bases, there was a span of 10 bases. The germline V gene has CDR1 DFQATT and CDR2 SNEGSKA (reference sequence). The CDR3 sequence is CSATTGETQYF. The CDR3 DNA sequence: TGCAGTGCGACTACTGGGGAGACCCAGTACTTC.

V usage is TRBV15 and J usage is TRBJ1-2, with D maybe TRBD1 (6 bases). V was shortened by 1 base and J by 5 bases, with 11 bases between the two germline ends. The CDR3 extends over 14 amino acids. Germline V lookup: CDR1 LNHNV, CDR2 YYDKDF (reference sequence). The CDR3, as DNA: TGTGCCACCAGCAGAGGACAGGAACCATATGGCTACACCTTC. This codes for CATSRGQEPYGYTF.

This chain joins TRBV2 and TRBJ1-1; a possible D gene is TRBD1 (5 bases). The CDR3 is 13 amino acids. From germline, CDR1 is SNHLY and CDR2 FYNNEI. V lost 6 bases, J lost 6 bases, and 14 bases lay in between. CDR3 in DNA: TGTGCCAGCAGGATGGCAGGGTTGGCTGAAGCTTTCTTT. It translates to CASRMAGLAEAFF.

The chain carries TRBV29-1 and TRBJ2-5; TRBD2 agrees at 9 bases. The junction had 9 bases not matched to a gene; V was cut back by 4 bases and J by 3 bases. Germline-derived CDR1 and CDR2 are SQVTM and ANQGSEA. The CDR3 length is 15 residues. In DNA, the CDR3 is TGCAGCGTTGTGGGGACGGCGGGAGGGAAAGAGACCCAGTACTTC. Amino acid sequence: CSVVGTAGGKETQYF.

V usage is TRBV6-5 and J usage is TRBJ2-7; the D gene is possibly TRBD2 (5 bases). Germline V lookup: CDR1 MNHEY, CDR2 SVGAGI. The CDR3 extends over 13 amino acids. V was cut by 1 base and J by 6 bases, with 10 bases left in between. CDR3: CASSYFGSSEQYF. As DNA, the CDR3 is TGTGCCAGCAGTTACTTTGGGAGTTCCGAGCAGTACTTC.

The V call is TRBV10-2, the J call TRBJ1-5; weak D call: TRBD1 (5 bases). Trimming stripped 2 bases from V and 4 bases from J, with 12 bases between. CDR1 is WSHSY, CDR2 SAAADI, per germline. The CDR3 runs 15 residues. For the CDR3, the DNA is TGCGCCAGCAGTGAGGGGCAGGGCCAAAATCAGCCCCAGCATTTT. This encodes CASSEGQGQNQPQHF.

The genes are TRBV27 and TRBJ2-1; 11 bases agree with TRBD2. The CDR3 sequence is 14 residues long. V lost 5 bases and J lost 13; bases outside the gene matches: 10. Germline V lookup: CDR1 MNHEY, CDR2 SMNVEV (reference sequence). CDR3: CASSASGTSGFQFF. The CDR3, as DNA: TGTGCCAGCAGTGCCTCCGGGACTAGCGGATTTCAGTTCTTC.

The chain combines TRBV6-6 with TRBJ1-2; the D gene is possibly TRBD1 (5 bases). The CDR3 loop spans 15 amino acids. V was cut by 5 bases and J by 0 bases, with 13 bases left in between. The germline gives CDR1 MNHNY, CDR2 SVGAGI (reference sequence). CDR3: CASSDQGRANYGYTF. The CDR3 region has the DNA TGTGCCAGCAGTGACCAGGGTAGGGCTAACTATGGCTACACCTTC.

The chain couples TRBV2 to TRBJ2-6, with D tentatively TRBD2 (5 bases). Trimming left V 10 bases short and J 2 bases short, with 12 bases between. Germline assignment: CDR1 SNHLY and CDR2 FYNNEI. The CDR3 runs 14 residues. CDR3 nucleotides: TGTGCCATCCCTGAGGGTCCTGGGGCCAACGTCCTGACTTTC. Encoded protein: CAIPEGPGANVLTF.

The CDR3 coding sequence is TGCAGCGTCCAGACAGTCGAGCAGTACTTC. The encoded protein is CSVQTVEQYF. The chain links TRBV29-1 to TRBJ2-7; D is possibly TRBD1 (5 bases). Germline assignment: CDR1 SQVTM and CDR2 ANQGSEA. This CDR3 spans 10 amino acids. V lost 6 bases, J lost 6 bases, and 9 bases lay in between.

The chain joins TRBV6-5 to TRBJ2-1; 7 nucleotides align to TRBD2. Looked up from germline, CDR1 is MNHEY and CDR2 is SVGAGI. The CDR3 consists of 13 residues. The trim removed 11 bases at V and 5 bases at J, leaving 9 bases unmatched. The CDR3 reads CAGGRAADNEQFF. In DNA, the CDR3 is TGTGCCGGGGGGAGGGCTGCGGACAATGAGCAGTTCTTC.